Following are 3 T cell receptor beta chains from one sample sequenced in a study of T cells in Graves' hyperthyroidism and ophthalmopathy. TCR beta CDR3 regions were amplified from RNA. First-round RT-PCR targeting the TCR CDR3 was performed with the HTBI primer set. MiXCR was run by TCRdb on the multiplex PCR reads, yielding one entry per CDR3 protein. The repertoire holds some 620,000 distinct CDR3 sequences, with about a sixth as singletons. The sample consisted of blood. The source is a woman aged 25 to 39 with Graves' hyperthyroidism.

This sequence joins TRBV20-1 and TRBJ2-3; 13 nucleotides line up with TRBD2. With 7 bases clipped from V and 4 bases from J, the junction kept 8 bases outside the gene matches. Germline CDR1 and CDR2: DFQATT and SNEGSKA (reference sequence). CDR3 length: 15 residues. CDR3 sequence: CSVPTSGRRPDTQYF. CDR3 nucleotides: TGCAGTGTCCCGACTAGCGGGAGGAGGCCAGATACGCAGTATTTT.

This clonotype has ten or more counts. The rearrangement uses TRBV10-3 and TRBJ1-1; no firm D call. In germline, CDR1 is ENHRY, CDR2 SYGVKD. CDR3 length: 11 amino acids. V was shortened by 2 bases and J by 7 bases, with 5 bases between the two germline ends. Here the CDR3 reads CAISEGSEAFF. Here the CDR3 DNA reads TGTGCCATCAGTGAGGGGAGTGAAGCTTTCTTT.

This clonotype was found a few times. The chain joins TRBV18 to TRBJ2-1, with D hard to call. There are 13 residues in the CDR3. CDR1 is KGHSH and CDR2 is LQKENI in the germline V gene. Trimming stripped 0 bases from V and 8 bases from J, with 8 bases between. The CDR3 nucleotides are TGTGCCAGCTCACCACCGGAGATTTATGAGCAGTTCTTC. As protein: CASSPPEIYEQFF.